This T cell receptor (beta chain) was captured by sequencing in a study of blood T cell repertoires in COVID-19. Study context: Samples of COVID-19 (acute and convalescent) were obtained from the United States, Italy and Spain. The analysed material was cDNA or gDNA that came from T cells, B-cell-depleted T cells, or PBMCs.

Original data processing: Estimation of nucleated cell counts was performed using reference gene primer amplification. Produced via immunoSEQ multiplex PCR; TCRdb's table is partial and in-frame only. That table furnishes V, J and clone size, whereas the DNA furnished D and trimming. Of around 220,000 clones in the sample, approximately 82% were seen once. Sample: peripheral blood. This receptor was taken from an elderly woman with active or convalescent COVID-19.

Written as DNA, the CDR3 is TGTGCCAGTAGTAACGCGGGGTTTTTGGATTCTAACTATGGCTACACCTTC. Amino acids: CASSNAGFLDSNYGYTF. The chain employs TRBV19 and TRBJ1-2; no firm D call. V was clipped by 4 bases and J by 0 bases, with 18 bases between them. The germline gives CDR1 LNHDA, CDR2 SQIVND (reference sequence). This CDR3 is 17 amino acids long.